Each of the 8 T cell receptor beta chains below was sequenced from the same sample in a study of regulatory T cells in long-lasting Graves disease (dated by TCRdb to the early 2020s). This specimen's time point label, interpreted: persistent/refractory GD, antithyroid drugs over 5 years with positive TRAb. For both TCR sequencing and RNA sequencing, RNA was extracted from PBMCs in TRIzol. Library method: multiplex PCR. Sequencing took place on an Illumina HiSeq 4000. TCR beta libraries were built with iRepertoire HTBI primers and Arm-PCR amplification of CDR3 regions. Using fastp trimming at Q25 and MiXCR clonotype assembly, TCRdb reanalyzed the public sequencing data and kept in-frame beta chains. Every entry covers one CDR3 protein and lists the most common genes and DNA from its rows. The sample table lists hundreds of thousands of distinct CDR3 sequences, 20% of them with a count of one. The ten largest clones take up approximately 8% of the sample.

Sequenced here: peripheral blood mononuclear cells (PBMCs), sampled when the disease was refractory, from a patient treated with antithyroid drugs. These receptors all come from a female donor with Graves disease.

This clonotype was observed at least ten times. The V call is TRBV28, the J call TRBJ2-7; D ambiguous. The V gene's germline CDR1 is MDHEN and CDR2 SYDVKM. This CDR3 region has 12 residues. The V end was cut by 6 bases, the J end by 4 bases, with 10 bases between. In nucleotides, the CDR3 is TGTGCCAGCAGGACCCCGGGTTACGAGCAGTACTTC. This sequence encodes CASRTPGYEQYF.

This sequence joins TRBV6-2 or TRBV6-3 and TRBJ2-1; 12 positions match TRBD2. CDR3 length: 16 residues. The trim removed 4 bases at V and 3 bases at J, leaving 4 bases unmatched. Germline CDR1 MNHEY, CDR2 SVGEGT. In DNA, the CDR3 is TGTGCCAGCAGTTCGCGACTAGCGGGAGACTACAATGAGCAGTTCTTC. Protein product: CASSSRLAGDYNEQFF.

There are many counts of this clonotype. The V call is TRBV18, the J call TRBJ2-4; maybe TRBD1 (6 bases). CDR1 is KGHSH, CDR2 LQKENI, per germline. The V gene lost 6 bases and the J gene lost 0 bases, with 18 bases spanning the gap. The CDR3 sequence is 17 residues long. The CDR3 DNA sequence: TGTGCCAGCTCCCCCACAGGGCCAGGGACAGCCAAAAACATTCAGTACTTC. It specifies CASSPTGPGTAKNIQYF.

This clonotype was observed a few times. V and J are TRBV12-3 or TRBV12-4 and TRBJ2-2, with D maybe TRBD1 (5 bases). The ends were cut back, 7 bases at V and 4 bases at J, with 19 bases in the middle. This CDR3 is built from 16 residues. CDR3 nucleotides: TGTGCCAGCAAGACTGACAGCTCTAAGGGCACCGGGGAGCTGTTTTTT. Encoded protein: CASKTDSSKGTGELFF.

A remark on this clonotype: Only one base separates this from a far larger clonotype, so it likely reflects a read error. V gene TRBV27 combines with J gene TRBJ2-7; TRBD2 aligns across 12 bases. Germline CDR1 and CDR2: MNHEY and SMNVEV (reference sequence). The CDR3 totals 15 residues. The junction had 1 base not matched to a gene; V was cut back by 0 bases and J by 4 bases. The CDR3 DNA sequence: TGTGCCAGCAGTTTATCGCTAGCGGGAGGGTACGAGCAGTACTTC. Translation: CASSLSLAGGYEQYF.

J is TRBJ2-7 and V is TRBV5-1; D remains unclear. This CDR3 is 14 amino acids long. Germline V gene data show CDR1 as SGHRS and CDR2 as YFSETQ. With 2 bases removed from V and 6 bases from J, the gap between germline ends came to 15 bases. The CDR3 spells CASSFSAATSEQYF. The CDR3 DNA is TGCGCCAGCAGCTTCTCGGCAGCCACCTCCGAGCAGTACTTC.

This clonotype came up many times. This chain joins TRBV6-1 and TRBJ1-2; 8 positions match TRBD1. This CDR3 has 15 residues. The V gene's germline CDR1 is MNHNS and CDR2 SASEGT. Germline trimming cut 2 bases from V and 7 bases from J; bases unmatched to any gene: 9. CDR3 sequence: CASSELGQGAGGYTF. Written as DNA, the CDR3 is TGTGCCAGCAGTGAACTGGGGCAGGGGGCAGGTGGCTACACCTTC.

This clonotype was counted a few times. The genes are TRBV20-1 and TRBJ2-7; 7 positions agree with TRBD1. The ends lost 6 bases at V and 2 bases at J; junction bases unmatched: 7. CDR1 is DFQATT, CDR2 SNEGSKA, per germline (reference sequence). CDR3 length: 13 amino acids. The CDR3, as DNA: TGCAGTGCAAAAAGACAGGGCACCTACGAGCAGTACTTC. This translates into CSAKRQGTYEQYF.